These T cell receptor beta chains were read from a single sample in a study of cytomegalovirus exposure and HLA in healthy donors. Profiled with immunoSEQ multiplex PCR; TCRdb holds only in-frame clones, not every one. Found here are 200,000 to 300,000 clones, about 90% of them singletons; the top ten hold approximately 12%. Sequencing was carried out using PBMCs. The source of these receptors is a man between 18 and 29 years old in good health and CMV-seropositive. Each CDR3 is given with its conserved first and last residue. The order of the fields is D gene, clone size, J gene, V gene, CDR3 protein, CDR3 DNA. A D gene is named only where the DNA matches it firmly. The listing skips clone size in some rows; elsewhere it reads once, few, many or a size class.

d_call: NA; clone_size: NA; j_call: TRBJ1-1; v_call: TRBV6-6; cdr3_aa: CASRQGNTEAFF; cdr3_nt: TGTGCCAGCAGACAGGGGAACACTGAAGCTTTCTTT
d_call: NA; clone_size: NA; j_call: TRBJ1-1; v_call: TRBV9; cdr3_aa: CASSVVGGLNTEAFF; cdr3_nt: TGTGCCAGCAGCGTAGTCGGGGGTTTGAACACTGAAGCTTTCTTT
d_call: NA; clone_size: NA; j_call: TRBJ1-5; v_call: TRBV4-3; cdr3_aa: CASSLNTDSNQPQHF; cdr3_nt: TGCGCCAGCAGCCTAAACACGGATAGCAATCAGCCCCAGCATTTT
d_call: NA; clone_size: NA; j_call: TRBJ1-2; v_call: TRBV6-1; cdr3_aa: CASSLRGLTNYGYTF; cdr3_nt: TGTGCCAGCAGTTTGCGAGGTTTAACTAACTATGGCTACACCTTC
d_call: TRBD1; clone_size: NA; j_call: TRBJ1-2; v_call: TRBV18; cdr3_aa: CASSPWTGNFRGYTF; cdr3_nt: TGTGCCAGCTCACCGTGGACAGGGAATTTTAGGGGCTACACCTTC
d_call: TRBD2; clone_size: NA; j_call: TRBJ2-3; v_call: TRBV7-2; cdr3_aa: CASSWRERSDTQYF; cdr3_nt: TGTGCCAGCAGCTGGCGGGAGAGGTCAGATACGCAGTATTTT
d_call: NA; clone_size: once; j_call: TRBJ2-7; v_call: TRBV5-4; cdr3_aa: CASSPPGTYEQYF; cdr3_nt: TGTGCCAGCAGCCCGCCCGGGACCTACGAGCAGTACTTC
d_call: TRBD2; clone_size: NA; j_call: TRBJ2-1; v_call: TRBV29-1; cdr3_aa: CSVASGGGSYNEQFF; cdr3_nt: TGCAGCGTAGCAAGCGGGGGAGGCTCCTACAATGAGCAGTTCTTC
d_call: NA; clone_size: NA; j_call: TRBJ2-1; v_call: TRBV14; cdr3_aa: CASSPRYFDEQFF; cdr3_nt: TGTGCCAGCAGCCCCCGCTATTTCGATGAGCAGTTCTTC
d_call: NA; clone_size: NA; j_call: TRBJ2-2; v_call: TRBV15; cdr3_aa: CATSRLGHGELFF; cdr3_nt: TGTGCCACCAGCAGACTGGGACACGGGGAGCTGTTTTTT
d_call: NA; clone_size: NA; j_call: TRBJ1-2; v_call: TRBV7-8; cdr3_aa: CASSGPFAYGYTF; cdr3_nt: TGTGCCAGCAGCGGGCCGTTCGCCTATGGCTACACCTTC
d_call: NA; clone_size: NA; j_call: TRBJ1-1; v_call: TRBV10-3; cdr3_aa: CAISESGLNTEAFF; cdr3_nt: TGTGCCATCAGTGAGTCCGGACTTAACACTGAAGCTTTCTTT
d_call: NA; clone_size: NA; j_call: TRBJ2-7; v_call: TRBV5-4; cdr3_aa: CASSYYSGSYEQYF; cdr3_nt: TGTGCCAGCAGCTACTACTCGGGGTCCTACGAGCAGTACTTC
d_call: NA; clone_size: NA; j_call: TRBJ1-4; v_call: TRBV27; cdr3_aa: CASRRSAGATNEKLFF; cdr3_nt: TGTGCCAGCAGGAGATCCGCCGGCGCAACTAATGAAAAACTGTTTTTT
d_call: NA; clone_size: NA; j_call: TRBJ2-1; v_call: TRBV4-1; cdr3_aa: CASSQGTVAPYNEQFF; cdr3_nt: TGCGCCAGCAGCCAAGGGACAGTAGCTCCTTACAATGAGCAGTTCTTC
d_call: NA; clone_size: NA; j_call: TRBJ2-2; v_call: TRBV2; cdr3_aa: CALNGGRTGTGELFF; cdr3_nt: TGTGCCCTAAATGGGGGCAGGACGGGCACCGGGGAGCTGTTTTTT
d_call: NA; clone_size: NA; j_call: TRBJ2-1; v_call: TRBV27; cdr3_aa: CASSHRPARYNEQFF; cdr3_nt: TGTGCCAGCAGTCACCGACCAGCGAGGTACAATGAGCAGTTCTTC
d_call: TRBD1; clone_size: NA; j_call: TRBJ1-2; v_call: TRBV5-4; cdr3_aa: CASSLGGQGAGYGYTF; cdr3_nt: TGTGCCAGCAGCTTGGGTGGGCAGGGGGCAGGCTATGGCTACACCTTC
d_call: NA; clone_size: NA; j_call: TRBJ2-2; v_call: TRBV9; cdr3_aa: CASSVAGELFF; cdr3_nt: TGTGCCAGCAGCGTAGCTGGGGAGCTGTTTTTT
d_call: NA; clone_size: NA; j_call: TRBJ1-1; v_call: TRBV11-3; cdr3_aa: CANKSAGRSINTEAFF; cdr3_nt: TGTGCCAACAAGAGCGCAGGGCGCTCAATAAACACTGAAGCTTTCTTT
d_call: NA; clone_size: few; j_call: TRBJ2-7; v_call: TRBV2; cdr3_aa: CASSGETYEQYF; cdr3_nt: TGTGCCAGCAGTGGTGAGACCTACGAGCAGTACTTC
d_call: NA; clone_size: NA; j_call: TRBJ1-4; v_call: TRBV23-1; cdr3_aa: CASSQLGQGWEKLFF; cdr3_nt: TGCGCCAGCAGTCAATTAGGTCAGGGTTGGGAAAAACTGTTTTTT
d_call: NA; clone_size: NA; j_call: TRBJ2-7; v_call: TRBV2; cdr3_aa: CASTRGFSYEQYF; cdr3_nt: TGTGCCAGCACTCGGGGATTCTCCTACGAGCAGTACTTC
d_call: TRBD2; clone_size: NA; j_call: TRBJ2-1; v_call: TRBV7-8; cdr3_aa: CARRLAGESGSYNEQFF; cdr3_nt: TGTGCCAGAAGACTAGCGGGAGAAAGTGGGTCCTACAATGAGCAGTTCTTC
d_call: NA; clone_size: once; j_call: TRBJ2-1; v_call: TRBV6-5; cdr3_aa: CASSYRRGNNEQFF; cdr3_nt: TGTGCCAGCAGTTACAGGCGGGGTAACAATGAGCAGTTCTTC
d_call: NA; clone_size: NA; j_call: TRBJ1-1; v_call: TRBV10-3; cdr3_aa: CAIRTLNTEAFF; cdr3_nt: TGTGCCATCCGGACCCTGAACACTGAAGCTTTCTTT
d_call: TRBD2; clone_size: NA; j_call: TRBJ2-4; v_call: TRBV27; cdr3_aa: CASSLRGRGNIQYF; cdr3_nt: TGTGCCAGCAGTTTACGCGGGAGAGGTAACATTCAGTACTTC
d_call: NA; clone_size: NA; j_call: TRBJ2-3; v_call: TRBV27; cdr3_aa: CASSPVEWSDTQYF; cdr3_nt: TGTGCCAGCAGTCCCGTAGAGTGGTCAGATACGCAGTATTTT
d_call: NA; clone_size: few; j_call: TRBJ2-2; v_call: TRBV2; cdr3_aa: CASSEVTGELFF; cdr3_nt: TGTGCCAGCAGTGAAGTCACCGGGGAGCTGTTTTTT
d_call: NA; clone_size: few; j_call: TRBJ2-7; v_call: TRBV10-3; cdr3_aa: CAISDLTPTDYEQYF; cdr3_nt: TGTGCCATCAGTGACTTAACCCCGACAGACTACGAGCAGTACTTC
d_call: TRBD2; clone_size: NA; j_call: TRBJ2-2; v_call: TRBV7-2; cdr3_aa: CASRAGTTYTGELFF; cdr3_nt: TGTGCCAGCAGGGCCGGGACTACCTACACCGGGGAGCTGTTTTTT
d_call: NA; clone_size: NA; j_call: TRBJ2-7; v_call: TRBV28; cdr3_aa: CASSPPARGEQYF; cdr3_nt: TGTGCCAGCAGCCCCCCTGCCCGCGGCGAGCAGTACTTC
d_call: NA; clone_size: NA; j_call: TRBJ2-3; v_call: TRBV6-5; cdr3_aa: CASSYSMGQGGHTQYF; cdr3_nt: TGTGCCAGCAGTTACTCGATGGGTCAGGGGGGTCATACGCAGTATTTT
d_call: NA; clone_size: NA; j_call: TRBJ2-7; v_call: TRBV12-1; cdr3_aa: CASTYWAPPGLHEQYF; cdr3_nt: TGTGCCAGCACCTATTGGGCCCCCCCGGGACTTCACGAGCAGTACTTC
d_call: NA; clone_size: NA; j_call: TRBJ1-2; v_call: TRBV30; cdr3_aa: CAWSRARTTNYGYTF; cdr3_nt: TGTGCCTGGAGTAGGGCCAGGACGACTAACTATGGCTACACCTTC
d_call: NA; clone_size: NA; j_call: TRBJ2-4; v_call: TRBV6-5; cdr3_aa: CATSEGAVAKNIQYF; cdr3_nt: TGTGCCACCTCCGAAGGGGCAGTAGCCAAAAACATTCAGTACTTC
d_call: TRBD2; clone_size: NA; j_call: TRBJ2-1; v_call: TRBV7-6; cdr3_aa: CASRGTSGVNEQFF; cdr3_nt: TGTGCCAGCAGGGGGACTAGCGGAGTCAATGAGCAGTTCTTC
d_call: TRBD2; clone_size: few; j_call: TRBJ2-7; v_call: TRBV5-4; cdr3_aa: CASSPVAGDSYEQYF; cdr3_nt: TGTGCCAGCAGCCCTGTAGCGGGAGATTCCTACGAGCAGTACTTC
d_call: NA; clone_size: NA; j_call: TRBJ1-1; v_call: TRBV27; cdr3_aa: CASSSPGKGDTEAFF; cdr3_nt: TGTGCCAGCAGTTCCCCGGGAAAGGGTGACACTGAAGCTTTCTTT
d_call: NA; clone_size: NA; j_call: TRBJ2-7; v_call: TRBV7-2; cdr3_aa: CASSPWQGAGSYEQYF; cdr3_nt: TGTGCCAGCAGCCCCTGGCAGGGAGCTGGATCCTACGAGCAGTACTTC
d_call: NA; clone_size: NA; j_call: TRBJ2-7; v_call: TRBV18; cdr3_aa: CASSPSDEQYF; cdr3_nt: TGTGCCAGCTCACCCTCGGATGAGCAGTACTTC
d_call: NA; clone_size: once; j_call: TRBJ1-5; v_call: TRBV28; cdr3_aa: CASTTGGINNQPQHF; cdr3_nt: TGTGCCAGCACCACGGGGGGGATTAACAATCAGCCCCAGCATTTT
d_call: TRBD1; clone_size: NA; j_call: TRBJ1-1; v_call: TRBV10-3; cdr3_aa: CAISEDRGNTEAFF; cdr3_nt: TGTGCCATCAGTGAGGACAGGGGGAACACTGAAGCTTTCTTT
d_call: NA; clone_size: NA; j_call: TRBJ2-3; v_call: TRBV6-6; cdr3_aa: CASSPLGGMGTDTQYF; cdr3_nt: TGTGCCAGCAGTCCCCTAGGCGGGATGGGAACAGATACGCAGTATTTT
d_call: NA; clone_size: NA; j_call: TRBJ1-1; v_call: TRBV4-1; cdr3_aa: CASSLGAGNTEAFF; cdr3_nt: TGCGCCAGCAGCCTAGGGGCAGGGAACACTGAAGCTTTCTTT
d_call: NA; clone_size: NA; j_call: TRBJ2-3; v_call: TRBV30; cdr3_aa: CAWATDSSTDTQYF; cdr3_nt: TGTGCCTGGGCCACTGACAGTAGCACAGATACGCAGTATTTT